The 11 T cell receptor beta chains reported below all come from one sample, sequenced in a study of T-cell reconstitution after alpha-beta-depleted transplantation in children. For TCRbeta, the library was prepared with unique molecular identifiers. TCRdb called the PCR reads again in MiXCR, with one record for every CDR3 protein. Here the sample spans about 230,000 distinct CDR3 sequences, 8% to 10% being singletons. Sequencing was performed on PBMCs from the stem cell graft donor, taken from the stem cell graft. The receptors originated from a human donor who donated a stem cell graft to a child with acute lymphoblastic leukemia.

This clonotype appeared many times. This chain uses TRBV5-1 with TRBJ2-1, with D unresolved. V lost 2 bases to trimming and J lost 5 bases, with 11 bases between them. The CDR3 is made up of 14 amino acids. Germline CDR1 and CDR2: SGHRS and YFSETQ. The chain's CDR3 is CASSLSLANNEQFF. CDR3 coding DNA: TGCGCCAGCAGCTTAAGTTTAGCTAACAATGAGCAGTTCTTC.

Only a few counts were recorded for this clonotype. J is TRBJ1-4 and V is TRBV12-3 or TRBV12-4; TRBD1 might be the D (5 bases). The CDR3 runs to 16 residues. Deletions cut 4 bases from V and 4 bases from J, with 16 bases between. CDR3 bases: TGTGCCAGCAGTTGGGATGGACAAGGCTATAATGAAAAACTGTTTTTT. Residues: CASSWDGQGYNEKLFF.

This clonotype showed up many times. The CDR3 is CASSLDARDQPQHF. DNA of the CDR3: TGTGCCAGCAGCTTAGATGCAAGGGATCAGCCCCAGCATTTT. This rearrangement joins TRBV11-2 to TRBJ1-5; no definite D call. The CDR3 totals 14 residues. Germline CDR1 SGHAT, CDR2 FQNNGV. Trimming took off 0 bases at V and 5 bases at J, with 8 bases between the two ends.

This clonotype was counted only a few times. This sequence joins TRBV10-2 and TRBJ1-2, with D possibly being TRBD1 (5 bases). Trimming left V 6 bases short and J 10 bases short, with 21 bases between. Germline V lookup: CDR1 WSHSY, CDR2 SAAADI. This CDR3 comprises 14 residues. DNA for the CDR3: TGCGCCAGCAGCACGTCAGTGGGACGGCTAGTCTACACCTTC. It encodes CASSTSVGRLVYTF.

This clonotype was detected ten times or more. The chain links TRBV12-3 or TRBV12-4 to TRBJ2-3; TRBD2 matches at 9 bases. V dropped 1 base and J dropped 4; count of bases not matched to a gene: 6. The CDR3 runs to 16 residues. CDR3: CASSLGSGGSADTQYF. In nucleotides, the CDR3 is TGTGCCAGCAGTTTAGGGAGCGGGGGGTCCGCAGATACGCAGTATTTT.

In this sample, this clonotype turned up many times. This rearrangement joins TRBV7-2 to TRBJ1-4; possibly TRBD1 for D (5 bases). Germline CDR1 is SGHTA and CDR2 is FQGNSA. V was shortened by 5 bases and J by 6 bases, with 13 bases between the two germline ends. This CDR3 spans 14 amino acids. DNA of the CDR3: TGTGCCAGCAGCCCTCGGTTAGGGGATGAAAAACTGTTTTTT. Its translation is CASSPRLGDEKLFF.

In this sample, this clonotype turned up many times. The V gene is TRBV12-3 or TRBV12-4, the J gene TRBJ2-3; 9 positions match TRBD2. V shed 3 bases and J 3 bases; nucleotides not matched to a gene: 10. This CDR3 is 17 amino acids long. The CDR3 DNA reads TGTGCCAGCAGTTTTTCTGACCTAGCGGGGAATACAGATACGCAGTATTTT. Encoded protein: CASSFSDLAGNTDTQYF.

This clonotype was recorded at least ten times. This rearrangement joins TRBV12-3 or TRBV12-4 to TRBJ1-5; no clear D. The CDR3 spans 14 residues. Trimming pared 7 bases from V and 5 bases from J, leaving 15 bases between. CDR3 coding DNA: TGTGCCAGCACATCGTCAGGAGGGTATCAGCCCCAGCATTTT. Its translation: CASTSSGGYQPQHF.

In this sample, this clonotype turned up a few times. J is TRBJ2-7 and V is TRBV6-1; D perhaps matches TRBD2 (6 bases). The V end lost 7 bases, the J end lost 0 bases, and 16 bases lay between the germline ends. From germline, CDR1 is MNHNS and CDR2 SASEGT. The CDR3 length is 15 residues. CDR3 sequence: CASTGRDLSSYEQYF. The CDR3 region has the DNA TGTGCCAGCACCGGACGGGACTTGAGCTCCTACGAGCAGTACTTC.

This clonotype appeared many times. Written as DNA, the CDR3 is TGTGCCAGCAGTGTCCGGGATTCCGGCAAAGATACGCAGTATTTT. It encodes CASSVRDSGKDTQYF. The chain has TRBV12-3 or TRBV12-4 and TRBJ2-3; D may be TRBD2 (5 bases). The CDR3 is 15 amino acids. Trimming shortened V by 5 bases and J by 5 bases, and 17 bases separated the two germline ends.

Ten or more counts support this clonotype. This chain links TRBV6-5 with TRBJ1-1; perhaps TRBD1 as D (6 bases). Trimming shortened V by 7 bases and J by 0 bases, and 15 bases separated the two germline ends. CDR1 is MNHEY and CDR2 is SVGAGI in the germline V gene. There are 15 residues in the CDR3. The CDR3 loop is CASTRGQVLNTEAFF. The CDR3 bases are TGTGCCAGCACCCGGGGGCAGGTACTGAACACTGAAGCTTTCTTT.